This note documents a single T cell receptor (beta chain) sequence. These data belong to a study of control samples from healthy donors and cancer patients. Sequenced by immunoSEQ multiplex PCR; TCRdb stores in-frame clones only, minus some. The table lists about 75,000 clones, roughly 80% of them singletons. Per the germline V gene, CDR1 is SGHNT and CDR2 is YENEEA. V was trimmed by 1 base and J by 1 base, leaving 10 bases between them. This CDR3 comprises 15 residues. The source of this sequence is a man aged 45-60 years in good health. The sequencing input was blood. The rearrangement joins TRBV11-3 to TRBJ1-1; tentatively, D is TRBD1 (5 bases). In DNA form, the CDR3 reads TGTGCCAGCAGCTTAGGTGGGGGGGAGAACACTGAAGCTTTCTTT. Residues: CASSLGGGENTEAFF.